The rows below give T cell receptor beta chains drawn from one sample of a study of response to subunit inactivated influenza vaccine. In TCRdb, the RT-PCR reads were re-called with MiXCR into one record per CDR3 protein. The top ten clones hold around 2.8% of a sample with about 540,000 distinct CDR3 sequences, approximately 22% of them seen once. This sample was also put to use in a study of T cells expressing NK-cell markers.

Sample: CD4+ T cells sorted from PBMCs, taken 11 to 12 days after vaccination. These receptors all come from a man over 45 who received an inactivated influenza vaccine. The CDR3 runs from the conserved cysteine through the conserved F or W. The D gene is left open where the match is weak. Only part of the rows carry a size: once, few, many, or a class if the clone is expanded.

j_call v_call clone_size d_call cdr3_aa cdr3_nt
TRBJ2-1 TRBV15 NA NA CATSSFSFGDEQFF TGTGCCACCAGCAGTTTCAGTTTCGGAGATGAGCAGTTCTTC
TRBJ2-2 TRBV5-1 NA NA CASSLRRSNTGELFF TGCGCCAGCAGCTTGCGGAGGTCGAACACCGGGGAGCTGTTTTTT
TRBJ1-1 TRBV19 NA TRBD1 CASSIILGRGRKTEAFF TGTGCCAGTAGTATTATTTTGGGCAGGGGGCGAAAGACTGAAGCTTTCTTT
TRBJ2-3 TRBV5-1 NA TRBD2 CASSSGSSGAGDTQYF TGCGCCAGCAGCTCAGGGTCGAGCGGGGCAGGAGATACGCAGTATTTT
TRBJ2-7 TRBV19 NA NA CASSIIPGQVYEQYF TGTGCCAGTAGTATTATTCCGGGCCAAGTCTACGAGCAGTACTTC
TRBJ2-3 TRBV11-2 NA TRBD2 CASRGGSIPTDTQYF TGTGCCAGCAGGGGGGGGAGCATCCCCACAGATACGCAGTATTTT
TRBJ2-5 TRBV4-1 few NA CASSHLRAAVETQYF TGCGCCAGCAGCCACCTCAGGGCGGCGGTGGAGACCCAGTACTTC
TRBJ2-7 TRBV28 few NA CASRVTGYEQYF TGTGCCAGCAGAGTAACAGGGTACGAGCAGTACTTC
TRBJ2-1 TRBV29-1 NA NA CSVGERGASYNEQFF TGCAGCGTAGGGGAACGGGGAGCCTCCTACAATGAGCAGTTCTTC
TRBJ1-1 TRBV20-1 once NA CSARPGRFQGEAFF TGCAGTGCTAGACCCGGACGGTTCCAGGGGGAAGCTTTCTTT
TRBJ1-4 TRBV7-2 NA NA CASSIGRRGGEKLFF TGTGCCAGCAGCATCGGACGTAGGGGCGGGGAAAAACTGTTTTTT
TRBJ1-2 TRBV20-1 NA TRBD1 CSASVGASGGATDGYTF TGCAGTGCGTCCGTAGGAGCCTCAGGGGGCGCCACAGATGGCTACACCTTC
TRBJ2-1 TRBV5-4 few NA CASSLVGALYNEQFF TGTGCCAGCAGCTTGGTGGGGGCGTTATACAATGAGCAGTTCTTC
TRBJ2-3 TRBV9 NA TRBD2 CASSVYGTSGTDTQYF TGTGCCAGCAGCGTATACGGGACTAGCGGGACAGATACGCAGTATTTT
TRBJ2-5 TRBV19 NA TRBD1 CASSIRTGPGETQYF TGTGCCAGTAGTATCCGGACAGGGCCGGGGGAGACCCAGTACTTC
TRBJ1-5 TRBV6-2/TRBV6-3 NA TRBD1 CASSQRQGIQPQHF TGTGCCAGCAGCCAACGACAGGGAATACAGCCCCAGCATTTT
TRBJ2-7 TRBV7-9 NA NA CASSFGATRGYEQYF TGTGCCAGCAGCTTCGGCGCGACCAGAGGGTACGAGCAGTACTTC
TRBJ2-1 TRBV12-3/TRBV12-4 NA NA CASSLAQGFEQFF TGTGCCAGCAGTTTAGCGCAAGGGTTTGAGCAGTTCTTC
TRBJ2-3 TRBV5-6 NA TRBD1 CASSFPGTGTSTDTQYF TGTGCCAGCAGCTTCCCCGGGACAGGGACCTCCACGGATACGCAGTATTTT
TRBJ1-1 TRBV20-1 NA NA CSASGGDTEAFF TGCAGTGCGAGCGGGGGAGACACTGAAGCTTTCTTT
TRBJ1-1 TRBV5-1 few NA CASSLDWGDTEAFF TGCGCCAGCAGCTTGGATTGGGGGGACACTGAAGCTTTCTTT
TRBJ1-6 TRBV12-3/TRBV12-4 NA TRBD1 CASSLLSGGGNSPLHF TGTGCCAGCAGTTTATTGTCAGGGGGAGGAAATTCACCCCTCCACTTT
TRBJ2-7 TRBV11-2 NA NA CASSLRAGSHEQYF TGTGCCAGCAGCTTACGGGCGGGGTCCCACGAGCAGTACTTC
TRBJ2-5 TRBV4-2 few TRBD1 CASGLTGGRETQYF TGTGCCAGCGGCCTGACAGGGGGGAGGGAGACCCAGTACTTC
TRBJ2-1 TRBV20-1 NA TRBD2 CSASTGTSTYNEQFF TGCAGTGCTAGCACCGGGACTAGCACTTACAATGAGCAGTTCTTC
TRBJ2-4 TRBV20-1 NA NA CSARDYLTGANIQYF TGCAGTGCTAGAGATTATTTGACAGGCGCAAACATTCAGTACTTC
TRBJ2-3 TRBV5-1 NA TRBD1 CASNIGTGFGDTQYF TGCGCCAGCAATATCGGGACAGGGTTTGGAGATACGCAGTATTTT
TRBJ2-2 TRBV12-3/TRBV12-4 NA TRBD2 CASRVSGRTPGELFF TGTGCCAGCAGGGTAAGCGGGAGGACGCCCGGGGAGCTGTTTTTT
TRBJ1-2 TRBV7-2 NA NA CASSRHSNYGYTF TGTGCCAGCAGCCGGCACTCTAACTATGGCTACACCTTC
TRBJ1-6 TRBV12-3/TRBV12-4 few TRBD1 CASSSRTGNDNSPLHF TGTGCCAGCAGTTCTAGGACAGGCAATGATAATTCACCCCTCCACTTT
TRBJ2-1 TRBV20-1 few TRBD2 CSARDPLSGRANEQFF TGCAGTGCTAGAGACCCCCTCAGCGGGAGGGCCAATGAGCAGTTCTTC
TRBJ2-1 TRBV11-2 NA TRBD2 CASSTQTGGSYNEQFF TGTGCCAGCAGCACCCAGACGGGAGGAAGCTACAATGAGCAGTTCTTC
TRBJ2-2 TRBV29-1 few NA CSARTSNSGELFF TGCAGCGCCCGGACAAGTAACTCCGGGGAGCTGTTTTTT
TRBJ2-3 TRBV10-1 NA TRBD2 CASSESTSGGQDTQYF TGCGCCAGCAGTGAGTCAACTAGCGGGGGCCAAGATACGCAGTATTTT
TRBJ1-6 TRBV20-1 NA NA CSAQTGSSYNSPLHF TGCAGTGCTCAAACTGGAAGCTCCTATAATTCACCCCTCCACTTT
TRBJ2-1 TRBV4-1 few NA CASSQKVSSEQFF TGCGCCAGCAGCCAGAAGGTCAGCTCGGAGCAGTTCTTC
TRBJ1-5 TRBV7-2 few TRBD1 CASSLMGQGTNQPQHF TGTGCCAGCAGCTTAATGGGACAGGGGACCAATCAGCCCCAGCATTTT
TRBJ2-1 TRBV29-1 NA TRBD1 CSIGRDRVGEQFF TGCAGCATAGGCCGGGACAGGGTTGGCGAGCAGTTCTTC
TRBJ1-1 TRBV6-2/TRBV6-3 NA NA CASTPTGRWLAEAFF TGTGCCAGCACACCCACGGGCAGGTGGTTGGCTGAAGCTTTCTTT
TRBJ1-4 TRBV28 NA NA CASTPGVPGEKLFF TGTGCCAGCACACCAGGGGTCCCAGGGGAAAAACTGTTTTTT
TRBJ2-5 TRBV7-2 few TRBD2 CASSPGRVIETQYF TGTGCCAGCAGCCCTGGGAGGGTAATAGAGACCCAGTACTTC
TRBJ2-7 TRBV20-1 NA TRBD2 CSAASGGAYEQYF TGCAGTGCCGCTAGCGGGGGGGCCTACGAGCAGTACTTC
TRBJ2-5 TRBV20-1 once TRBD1 CSASGTVARETQYF TGCAGTGCTAGTGGGACAGTTGCGCGAGAGACCCAGTACTTC
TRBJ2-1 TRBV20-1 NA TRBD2 CSAPEGLAGGPSRNEQFF TGCAGTGCTCCCGAGGGACTAGCGGGGGGGCCTTCTCGGAATGAGCAGTTCTTC
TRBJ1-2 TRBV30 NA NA CAWSRGQGIGYTF TGTGCCTGGAGTCGAGGCCAGGGGATCGGCTACACCTTC
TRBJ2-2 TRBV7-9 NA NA CASSLPLTRGNTGELFF TGTGCCAGCAGCTTACCGTTGACACGGGGGAACACCGGGGAGCTGTTTTTT
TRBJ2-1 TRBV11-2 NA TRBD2 CASSAQPGLAGHEQFF TGTGCCAGCAGCGCTCAACCGGGACTAGCGGGGCATGAGCAGTTCTTC
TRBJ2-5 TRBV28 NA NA CASSREPGGAQYF TGTGCCAGCAGCCGGGAGCCAGGAGGGGCCCAGTACTTC
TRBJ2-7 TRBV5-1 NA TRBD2 CASSMTSGPYEQYF TGCGCCAGCAGCATGACTAGCGGACCCTACGAGCAGTACTTC
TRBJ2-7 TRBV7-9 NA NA CASSKTEGYEQYF TGTGCCAGCAGCAAGACGGAGGGGTACGAGCAGTACTTC
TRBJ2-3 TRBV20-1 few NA CSARPGQRVDTQYF TGCAGTGCTAGACCCGGACAGCGGGTCGATACGCAGTATTTT
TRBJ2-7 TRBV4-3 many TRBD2 CASSQQAGGYEQYF TGCGCCAGCAGCCAACAAGCGGGGGGGTACGAGCAGTACTTC
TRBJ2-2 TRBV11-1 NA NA CASSPPLGARPGTGELFF TGTGCCAGCAGCCCACCTCTGGGGGCAAGGCCAGGCACCGGGGAGCTGTTTTTT
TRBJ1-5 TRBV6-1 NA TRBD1 CASVRDRGTNSNQPQHF TGTGCCAGCGTCCGGGACAGGGGGACGAATAGCAATCAGCCCCAGCATTTT
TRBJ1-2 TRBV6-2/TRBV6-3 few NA CASSYSRAANYGYTF TGTGCCAGCAGTTACTCGAGGGCAGCTAACTATGGCTACACCTTC
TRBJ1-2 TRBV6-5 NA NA CASSYSMGSYGYTF TGTGCCAGCAGTTACTCGATGGGGAGCTATGGCTACACCTTC
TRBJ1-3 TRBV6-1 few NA CASRISSGTEAWNTIYF TGTGCCAGCAGAATTAGTTCCGGGACCGAGGCCTGGAACACCATATATTTT